This T cell receptor (beta chain) originates from a study of blood T cell repertoires in COVID-19. Study background: PBMCs, B-cell-depleted T cells, or T cells were the source of the cDNA or gDNA that made up the material.

Those who participated ranged in age from roughly 18 to 90 years and resided in about two dozen US areas. Which cohort a participant joined came from the clinical history participants gave. Authors' methods: Quantification of nucleated cells was approximated via reference gene primer amplification. Sequenced by immunoSEQ multiplex PCR; TCRdb stores in-frame clones only, minus some. V and J calls and clone size are given by that table; D and trimming were obtained from the DNA. The sample lists about 250,000 clones; approximately 92% were seen once. In its sample, this clone was seen once. Input material: PBMCs or T cells enriched from blood (not recorded which). The sequence was obtained from a woman aged 18-30 years who had recovered from COVID-19.

This CDR3 is CASRSQGSQPQHF. DNA for the CDR3: TGTGCCAGCAGGTCACAGGGGAGTCAGCCCCAGCATTTT. The chain is built from TRBV12-3 or TRBV12-4 and TRBJ1-5; 7 bases match TRBD1. CDR3 length: 13 amino acids. V lost 6 bases, J lost 6 bases, and 5 bases stayed unmatched.